This TCR beta chain was captured by sequencing in a study of circulating and synovial CD4+ cells in juvenile arthritis. TCRdb's copy holds only in-frame clones and misses some; the assay was immunoSEQ multiplex PCR. Of 30,000 or so clones listed, nearly 95% are singletons. The length of the CDR3 is 16 residues. V dropped 1 base and J dropped 5; count of bases not matched to a gene: 11. In germline, CDR1 is SGDLS, CDR2 YYNGEE. This clone has a single count. The specimen sequenced was CD4+ T cells from blood. The rearrangement uses TRBV9 and TRBJ1-2, with TRBD1 matching over 7 bases. The clonotype was recovered from a human donor with juvenile idiopathic arthritis. The CDR3 sequence is CASSVQRTGAHYGYTF. The CDR3 DNA is TGTGCCAGCAGCGTACAGAGGACAGGAGCACATTATGGCTACACCTTC.